The text below deals with one T cell receptor (beta chain). Antigen specificity is unknown. This sample stems from a study of cytomegalovirus exposure and HLA in healthy donors. Points from the study as a whole: A subsequent analysis found that TCR clusters from the first cohort also tended to co-occur in the 120 or so validation repertoires, with 94% of cluster scores above 0.

Using immunoSEQ multiplex PCR, the repertoire was profiled, and TCRdb retains in-frame clones only, with some absent. This table has some 240,000 clones, 87% appearing once. The TCR sequence derives from a woman younger than 30 in good health and CMV-seropositive. Sequencing was performed on PBMCs.

This chain's CDR3 is CASSSRGQGFYEQYF. Here the CDR3 DNA reads TGTGCCAGCAGCAGTAGGGGACAGGGATTTTACGAGCAGTACTTC. This chain joins TRBV9 and TRBJ2-7, with 9 nucleotides matching TRBD1. The CDR3 is made up of 15 amino acids. V trimming: 4 bases; J trimming: 4 bases; junction bases outside the gene matches: 9. Germline V gene sequence: CDR1 SGDLS, CDR2 YYNGEE.